This T cell receptor beta chain emerged from a study of shared clonotypes between healthy human individuals. Genomic DNA per cell subset filled all wells of several immunoSEQ plates. Some clones are missing from TCRdb's copy, which holds only in-frame ones; the method was immunoSEQ multiplex PCR. The table lists 550,000 to 650,000 clones, about 96% of them singletons, with 0.095% to 0.13% in the top ten. Broader study findings: It was anticipated that sequencing depth would influence how many clonotypes donors shared.

The naive CD8 population came from CD45RO-negative cells selected for CCR7, without terminally differentiated effector memory CD45RA+ cells. The donors were adults (healthy and HIV-negative) with no recent acute infections or vaccinations. Deletions cut 1 base from V and 4 bases from J, with 8 bases between. The CDR3 loop spans 13 amino acids. The germline V gene has CDR1 MDHEN and CDR2 SYDVKM. With respect to this clone: Its antigen is not known.

J is TRBJ2-7 and V is TRBV28, with D unresolved. This sequence was found in a woman in her 30s in good health. Sequencing was carried out using naive CD8+ T cells sorted from blood. CDR3 DNA: TGTGCCAGCAGTTTATCCCGACTGTACGAGCAGTACTTC. Translated, it gives CASSLSRLYEQYF.